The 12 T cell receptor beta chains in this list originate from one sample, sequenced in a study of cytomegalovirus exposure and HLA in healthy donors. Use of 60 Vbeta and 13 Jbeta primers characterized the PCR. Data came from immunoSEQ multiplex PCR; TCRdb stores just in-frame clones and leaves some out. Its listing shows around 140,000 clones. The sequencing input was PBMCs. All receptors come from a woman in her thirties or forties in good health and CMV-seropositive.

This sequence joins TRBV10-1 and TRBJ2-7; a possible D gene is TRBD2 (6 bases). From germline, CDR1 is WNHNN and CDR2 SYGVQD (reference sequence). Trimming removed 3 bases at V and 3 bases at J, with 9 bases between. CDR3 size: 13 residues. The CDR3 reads CASSETGDYEQYF. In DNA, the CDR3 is TGCGCCAGCAGTGAAACGGGGGACTACGAGCAGTACTTC.

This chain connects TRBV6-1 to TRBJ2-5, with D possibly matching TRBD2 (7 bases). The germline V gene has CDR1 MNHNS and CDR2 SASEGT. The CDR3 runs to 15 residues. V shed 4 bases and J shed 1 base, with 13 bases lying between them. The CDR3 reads CASSGLRGGQETQYF. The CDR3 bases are TGTGCCAGCAGTGGTCTTAGGGGGGGCCAAGAGACCCAGTACTTC.

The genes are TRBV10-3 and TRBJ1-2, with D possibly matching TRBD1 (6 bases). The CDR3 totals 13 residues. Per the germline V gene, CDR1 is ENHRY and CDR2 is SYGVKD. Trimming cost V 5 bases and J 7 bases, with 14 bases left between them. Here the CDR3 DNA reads TGTGCCATCAGTTGGACAGCAAGTCGTGGCTACACCTTC. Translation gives CAISWTASRGYTF.

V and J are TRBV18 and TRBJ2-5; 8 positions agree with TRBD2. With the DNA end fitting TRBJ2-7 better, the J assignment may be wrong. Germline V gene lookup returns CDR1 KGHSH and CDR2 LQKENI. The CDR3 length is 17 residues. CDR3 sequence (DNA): TGTGCCAGCTCACAACCTGGGGGCAGCGGGGGATCCTACGAGCAGTACTTC. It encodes CASSQPGGSGGSYEQYF.

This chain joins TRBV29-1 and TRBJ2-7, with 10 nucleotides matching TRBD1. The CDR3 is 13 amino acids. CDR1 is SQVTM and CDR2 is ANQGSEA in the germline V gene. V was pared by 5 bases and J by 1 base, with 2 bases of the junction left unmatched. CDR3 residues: CSVSGQGSYEQYF. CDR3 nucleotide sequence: TGCAGCGTTTCGGGACAGGGGTCCTACGAGCAGTACTTC.

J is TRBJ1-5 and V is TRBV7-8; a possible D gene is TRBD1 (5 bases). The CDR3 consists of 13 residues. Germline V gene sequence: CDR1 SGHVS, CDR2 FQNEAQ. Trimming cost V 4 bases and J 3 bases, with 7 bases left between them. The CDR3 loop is CASSSGVNQPQHF. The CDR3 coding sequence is TGTGCCAGCAGCTCGGGGGTCAATCAGCCCCAGCATTTT.

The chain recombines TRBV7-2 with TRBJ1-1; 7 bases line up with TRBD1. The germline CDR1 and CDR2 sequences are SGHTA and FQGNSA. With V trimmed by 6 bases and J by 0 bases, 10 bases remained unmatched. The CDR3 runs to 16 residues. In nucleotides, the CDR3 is TGTGCCAGCAGTCCGAAAAGTCAGGGGGTGAACACTGAAGCTTTCTTT. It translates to CASSPKSQGVNTEAFF.

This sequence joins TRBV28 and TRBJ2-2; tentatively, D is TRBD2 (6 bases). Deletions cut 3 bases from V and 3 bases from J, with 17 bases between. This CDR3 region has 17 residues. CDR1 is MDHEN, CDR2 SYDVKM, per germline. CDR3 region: CASSFGVAEDDTGELFF. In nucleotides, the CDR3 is TGTGCCAGCAGTTTCGGTGTAGCGGAAGATGACACCGGGGAGCTGTTTTTT.

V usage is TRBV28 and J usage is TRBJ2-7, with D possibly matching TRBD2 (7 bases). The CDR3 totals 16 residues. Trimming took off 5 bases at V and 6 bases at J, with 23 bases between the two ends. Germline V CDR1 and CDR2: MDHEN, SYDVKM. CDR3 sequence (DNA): TGTGCCAGCAGTCGCCCGGTGGGAGGGGGGGCATCCGAGCAGTACTTC. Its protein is CASSRPVGGGASEQYF.

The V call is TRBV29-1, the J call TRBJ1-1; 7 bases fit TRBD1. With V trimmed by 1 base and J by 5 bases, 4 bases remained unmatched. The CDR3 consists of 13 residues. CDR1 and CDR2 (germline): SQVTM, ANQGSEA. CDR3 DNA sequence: TGCAGCGTTGAAGTACAGGGGATAACTGAAGCTTTCTTT. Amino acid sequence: CSVEVQGITEAFF.

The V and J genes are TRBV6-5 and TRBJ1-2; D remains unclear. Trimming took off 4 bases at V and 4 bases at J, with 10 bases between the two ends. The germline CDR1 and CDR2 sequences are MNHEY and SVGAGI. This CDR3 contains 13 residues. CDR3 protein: CASSSGSGYGYTF. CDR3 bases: TGTGCCAGCAGTTCGGGGTCAGGCTATGGCTACACCTTC.

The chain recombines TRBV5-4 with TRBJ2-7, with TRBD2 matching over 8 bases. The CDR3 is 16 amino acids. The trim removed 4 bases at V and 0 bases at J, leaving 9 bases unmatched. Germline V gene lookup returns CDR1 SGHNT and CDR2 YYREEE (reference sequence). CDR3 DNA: TGTGCCAGCAGCAAGCCTACTAGCGGCAGCTCCTACGAGCAGTACTTC. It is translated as CASSKPTSGSSYEQYF.